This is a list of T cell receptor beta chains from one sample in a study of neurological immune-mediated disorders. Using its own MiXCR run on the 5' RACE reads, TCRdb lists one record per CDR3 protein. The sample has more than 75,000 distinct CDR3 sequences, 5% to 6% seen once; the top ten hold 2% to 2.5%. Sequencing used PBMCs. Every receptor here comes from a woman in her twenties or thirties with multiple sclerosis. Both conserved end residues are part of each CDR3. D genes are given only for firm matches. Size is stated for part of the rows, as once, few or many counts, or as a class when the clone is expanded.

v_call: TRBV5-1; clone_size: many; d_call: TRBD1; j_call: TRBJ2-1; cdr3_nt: TGCGCCAGCAGTGAGACAGGGGAGTACAATGAGCAGTTCTTC; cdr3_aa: CASSETGEYNEQFF
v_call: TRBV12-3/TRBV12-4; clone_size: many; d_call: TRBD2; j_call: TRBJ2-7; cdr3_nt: TGTGCCAGCAGTTTAATCGGGGGGTTAACCTACGAGCAGTACTTC; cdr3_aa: CASSLIGGLTYEQYF
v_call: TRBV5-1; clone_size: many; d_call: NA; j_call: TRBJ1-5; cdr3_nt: TGCGCCAGCAGTCCCGAGCCAGGCCCGAATCAGCCCCAGCATTTT; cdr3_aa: CASSPEPGPNQPQHF
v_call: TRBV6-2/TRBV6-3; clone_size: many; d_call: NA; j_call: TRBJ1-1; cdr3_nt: TGTGCCAGCACCTACGAGGGGGACACTGAAGCTTTCTTT; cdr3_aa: CASTYEGDTEAFF
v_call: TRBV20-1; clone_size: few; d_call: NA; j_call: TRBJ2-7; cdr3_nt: TGCAGTGCTCAATCACTAGTCTCCTACGAGCAGTACTTC; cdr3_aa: CSAQSLVSYEQYF
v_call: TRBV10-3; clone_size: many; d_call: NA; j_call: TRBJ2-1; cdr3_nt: TGTGCCATCAGTGAGTCAGGGGGGATGGATGAGCAGTTCTTC; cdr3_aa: CAISESGGMDEQFF
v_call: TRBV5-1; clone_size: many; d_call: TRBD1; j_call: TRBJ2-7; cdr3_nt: TGCGCCAGCAGCCCGGGACAGGTAGTCAACGAGCAGTACTTC; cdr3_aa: CASSPGQVVNEQYF
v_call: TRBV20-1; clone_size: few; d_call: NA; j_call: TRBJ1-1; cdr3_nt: TGCAGTGCTGGACGGAACACTGAAGCTTTCTTT; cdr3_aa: CSAGRNTEAFF
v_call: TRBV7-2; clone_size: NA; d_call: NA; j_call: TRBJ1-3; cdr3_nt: TGTGCCAGCAGCTTACGAGGTCGGGAAACCATATATTTT; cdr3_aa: CASSLRGRETIYF
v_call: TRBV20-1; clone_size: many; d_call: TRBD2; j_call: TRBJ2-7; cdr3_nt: TGCAGTGCCCTACAGACGGGGGGAGTATACGAGCAGTACTTC; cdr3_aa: CSALQTGGVYEQYF
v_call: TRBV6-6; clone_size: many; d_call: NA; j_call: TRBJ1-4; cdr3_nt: TGTGCCAGCACCCACGTATCGGGGGGGGGTGAAAAACTGTTTTTT; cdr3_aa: CASTHVSGGGEKLFF
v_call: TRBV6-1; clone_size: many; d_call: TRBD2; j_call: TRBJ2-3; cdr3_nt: TGTGCCAGCAGTGCCGACGGGGGGGCGGCAGATACGCAGTATTTT; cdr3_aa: CASSADGGAADTQYF
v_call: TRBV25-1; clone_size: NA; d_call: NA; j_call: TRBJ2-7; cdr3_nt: TGTGCCAGCAGCCGAGGACGGGAGTTCTACGAGCAGTACTTC; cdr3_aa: CASSRGREFYEQYF
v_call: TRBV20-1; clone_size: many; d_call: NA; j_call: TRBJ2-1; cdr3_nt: TGCAGTGCTAGAGATCGTGGGAACCCCTCCTACAATGAGCAGTTCTTC; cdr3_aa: CSARDRGNPSYNEQFF
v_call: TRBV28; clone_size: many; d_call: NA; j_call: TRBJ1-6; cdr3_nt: TGTGCCAGCAGCCCCTTCAGGGGTAATTCACCCCTCCACTTT; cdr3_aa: CASSPFRGNSPLHF
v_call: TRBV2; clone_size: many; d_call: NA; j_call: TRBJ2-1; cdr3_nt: TGTGCCAGCAGTGAACTGCATGAGCAGTTCTTC; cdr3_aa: CASSELHEQFF
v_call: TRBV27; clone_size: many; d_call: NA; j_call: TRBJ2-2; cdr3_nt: TGTGCCAGCAGTTTTGAGTCTCGAAACACCGGGGAGCTGTTTTTT; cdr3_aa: CASSFESRNTGELFF
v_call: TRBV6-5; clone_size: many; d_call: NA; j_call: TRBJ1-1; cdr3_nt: TGTGCCAGCAATGGGGGCCCAGGGGAAGCTTTCTTT; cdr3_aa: CASNGGPGEAFF
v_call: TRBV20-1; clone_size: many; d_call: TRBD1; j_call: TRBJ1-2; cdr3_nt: TGCAGTGCTAGGGAGACAGGGGACTATGGCTACACCTTC; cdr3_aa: CSARETGDYGYTF
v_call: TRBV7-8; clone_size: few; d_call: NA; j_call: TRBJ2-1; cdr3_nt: TGTGCCAGCAGCTTAGTCACGGGGGAGACAAATGAGCAGTTCTTC; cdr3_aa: CASSLVTGETNEQFF
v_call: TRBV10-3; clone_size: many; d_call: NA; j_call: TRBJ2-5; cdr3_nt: TGTGCCATCAGTGAAAGAGGGACGCCCCAAGAGACCCAGTACTTC; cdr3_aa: CAISERGTPQETQYF
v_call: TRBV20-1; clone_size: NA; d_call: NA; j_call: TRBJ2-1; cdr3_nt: TGCAGTGCTAGAGATGGAGGGTCCAGCGGGCCCTACAATGAGCAGTTCTTC; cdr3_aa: CSARDGGSSGPYNEQFF
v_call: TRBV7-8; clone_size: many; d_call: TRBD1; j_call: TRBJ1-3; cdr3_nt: TGTGCCAGCAGCTCGACAGGGTTAGGAAACACCATATATTTT; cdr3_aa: CASSSTGLGNTIYF
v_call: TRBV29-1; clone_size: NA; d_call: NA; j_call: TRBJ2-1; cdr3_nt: TGCAGCGTTGTTCGGTGGAGGGGAGACGAGTTCTTC; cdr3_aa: CSVVRWRGDEFF
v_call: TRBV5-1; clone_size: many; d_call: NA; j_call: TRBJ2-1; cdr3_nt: TGCGCCAGCAGCTGGGGTGGGGATGAGCAGTTCTTC; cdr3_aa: CASSWGGDEQFF
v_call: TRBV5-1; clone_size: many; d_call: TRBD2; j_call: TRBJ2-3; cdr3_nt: TGCGCCAGCAGCCGTGGGACTAGCTTCACAGATACGCAGTATTTT; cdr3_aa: CASSRGTSFTDTQYF
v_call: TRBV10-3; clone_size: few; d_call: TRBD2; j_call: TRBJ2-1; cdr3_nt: TGTGCCATCAGTGACTCCGAGAGGGGAGGGCCTGACAATGAGCAGTTCTTC; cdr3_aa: CAISDSERGGPDNEQFF
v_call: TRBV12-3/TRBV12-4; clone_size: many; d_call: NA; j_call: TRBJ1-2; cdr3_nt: TGTGCCAGCAGTATTCGAACCCACGGGGGCTACACCTTC; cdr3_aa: CASSIRTHGGYTF
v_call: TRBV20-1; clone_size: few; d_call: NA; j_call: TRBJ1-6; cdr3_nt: TGCAGTGCTAGCACCCAGGCCAATTCACCCCTCCACTTT; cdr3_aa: CSASTQANSPLHF
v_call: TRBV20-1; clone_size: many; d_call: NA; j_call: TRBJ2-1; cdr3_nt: TGCAGTGCTGGAGGCCAAACTGGTGAGCAGTTCTTC; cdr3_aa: CSAGGQTGEQFF
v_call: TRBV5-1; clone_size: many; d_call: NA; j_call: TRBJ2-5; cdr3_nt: TGCGCCAGCCAGAAAGGCCGGAATCAAGAGACCCAGTACTTC; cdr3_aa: CASQKGRNQETQYF
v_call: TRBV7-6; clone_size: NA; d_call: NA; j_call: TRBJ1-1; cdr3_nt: TGTGCCAGCAGCCCGAGCCCTCCTGGCAGGGGCTCTTTGAACACTGAAGCTTTCTTT; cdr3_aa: CASSPSPPGRGSLNTEAFF
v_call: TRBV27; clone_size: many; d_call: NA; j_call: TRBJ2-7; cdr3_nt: TGTGCCAGCAGTATAGCGCCTTCCTACGAGCAGTACTTC; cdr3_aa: CASSIAPSYEQYF
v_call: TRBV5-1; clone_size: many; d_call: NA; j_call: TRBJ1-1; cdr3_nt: TGCGCCAGCAGCTCCTTACTTGGACAGATTGAAGCTTTCTTT; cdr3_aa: CASSSLLGQIEAFF
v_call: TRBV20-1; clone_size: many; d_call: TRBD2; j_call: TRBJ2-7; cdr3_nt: TGCAGTGCTAGAGATCAGACTAGCGGGAGTCAGTACGAGCAGTACTTC; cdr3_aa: CSARDQTSGSQYEQYF
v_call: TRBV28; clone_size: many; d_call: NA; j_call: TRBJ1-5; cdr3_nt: TGTGCCAGCAGAGATAGCAATCAGCCCCAGCATTTT; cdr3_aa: CASRDSNQPQHF
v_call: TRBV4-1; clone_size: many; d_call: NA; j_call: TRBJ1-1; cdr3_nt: TGCGCCAGCAGCCAAGGTGTCCGCACTGAAGCTTTCTTT; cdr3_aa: CASSQGVRTEAFF
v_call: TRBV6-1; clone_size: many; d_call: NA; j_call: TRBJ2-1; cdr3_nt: TGTGCCAGCAGTTCGGCGGGAATCAATGAGCAGTTCTTC; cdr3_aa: CASSSAGINEQFF
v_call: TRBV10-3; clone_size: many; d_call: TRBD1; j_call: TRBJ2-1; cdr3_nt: TGTGCCATCAGCGCCGGGACAGGGTCGGACAATGAGCAGTTCTTC; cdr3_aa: CAISAGTGSDNEQFF
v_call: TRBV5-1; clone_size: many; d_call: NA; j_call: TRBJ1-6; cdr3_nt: TGCGCCAGCAGCTTGGATAGGGCAGATTCACCCCTCCACTTT; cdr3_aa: CASSLDRADSPLHF
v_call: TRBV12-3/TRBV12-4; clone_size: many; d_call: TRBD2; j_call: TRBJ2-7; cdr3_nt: TGTGCCAGCAGTTTCAGGACTAGCGGGAACTACGAGCAGTACTTC; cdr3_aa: CASSFRTSGNYEQYF
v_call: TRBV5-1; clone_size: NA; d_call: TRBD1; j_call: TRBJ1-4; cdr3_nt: TGCGCCAGCCGTCCCCGTACTGGACAGGTTAATGAAAAACTGTTTTTT; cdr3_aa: CASRPRTGQVNEKLFF
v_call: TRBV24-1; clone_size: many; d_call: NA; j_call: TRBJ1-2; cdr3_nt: TGTGCCACCAGTGATGAACCTAATAACTATGGCTACACCTTC; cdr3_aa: CATSDEPNNYGYTF
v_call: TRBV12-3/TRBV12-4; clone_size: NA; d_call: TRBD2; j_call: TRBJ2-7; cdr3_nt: TGTGCCAGCAGTTTAATGACTAGCGGGAGTCTGTACGAGCAGTACTTC; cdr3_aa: CASSLMTSGSLYEQYF
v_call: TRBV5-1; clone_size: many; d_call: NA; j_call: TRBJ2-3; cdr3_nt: TGCGCCAGCAGCCGAATGGGGGCAGATACGCAGTATTTT; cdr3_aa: CASSRMGADTQYF